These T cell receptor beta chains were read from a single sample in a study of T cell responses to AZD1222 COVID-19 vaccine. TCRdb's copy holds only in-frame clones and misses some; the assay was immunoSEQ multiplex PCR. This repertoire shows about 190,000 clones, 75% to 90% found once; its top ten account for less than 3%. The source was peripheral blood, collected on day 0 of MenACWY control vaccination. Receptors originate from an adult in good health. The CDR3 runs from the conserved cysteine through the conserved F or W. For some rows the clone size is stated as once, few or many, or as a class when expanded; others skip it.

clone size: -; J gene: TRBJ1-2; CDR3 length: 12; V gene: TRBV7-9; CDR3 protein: CASSYDTVGYTF
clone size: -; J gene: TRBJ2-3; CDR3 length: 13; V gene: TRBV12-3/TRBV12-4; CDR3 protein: CAQRRTVRDTQYF
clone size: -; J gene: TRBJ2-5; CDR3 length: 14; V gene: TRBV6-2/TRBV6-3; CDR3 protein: CASSHVQTQETQYF
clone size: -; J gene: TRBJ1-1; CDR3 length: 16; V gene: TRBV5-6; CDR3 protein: CASITYTDRADTEAFF
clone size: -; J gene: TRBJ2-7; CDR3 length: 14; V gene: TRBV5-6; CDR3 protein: CASSLVAGPLMRYF
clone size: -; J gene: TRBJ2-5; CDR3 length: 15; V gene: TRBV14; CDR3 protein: CASSQENWYQETQYF
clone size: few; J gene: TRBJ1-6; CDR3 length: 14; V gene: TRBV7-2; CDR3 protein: CASSWGSNNSPLHF
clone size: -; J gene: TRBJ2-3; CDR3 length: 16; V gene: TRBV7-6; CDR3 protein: CASSLATLAGTDTQYF
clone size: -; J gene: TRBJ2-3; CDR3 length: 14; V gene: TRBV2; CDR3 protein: CASSVVGAGDTQYF
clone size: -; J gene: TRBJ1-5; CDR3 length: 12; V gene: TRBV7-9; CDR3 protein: CASSLEDQPQHF
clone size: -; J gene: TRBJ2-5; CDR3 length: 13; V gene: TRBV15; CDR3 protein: CATSDREGETQYF
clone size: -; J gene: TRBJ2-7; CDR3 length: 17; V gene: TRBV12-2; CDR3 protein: CASRLAGDAGAPYEQYF
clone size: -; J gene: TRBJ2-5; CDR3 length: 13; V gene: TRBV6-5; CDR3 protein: CASSTGFRETQYF
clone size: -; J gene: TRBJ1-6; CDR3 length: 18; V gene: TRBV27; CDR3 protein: CASSLSTVPDSYNSPLHF
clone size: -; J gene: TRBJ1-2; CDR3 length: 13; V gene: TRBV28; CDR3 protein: CASSFFGAPGYTF
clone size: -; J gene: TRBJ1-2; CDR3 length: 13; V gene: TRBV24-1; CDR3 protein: CATSVTGNYGYTF
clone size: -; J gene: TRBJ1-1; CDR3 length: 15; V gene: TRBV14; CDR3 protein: CASSQGGALNTEAFF
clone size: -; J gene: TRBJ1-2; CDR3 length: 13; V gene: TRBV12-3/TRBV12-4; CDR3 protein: CASSIGDGYGYTF
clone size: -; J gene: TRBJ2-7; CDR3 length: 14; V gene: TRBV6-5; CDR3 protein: CASARGLNSYEQYF
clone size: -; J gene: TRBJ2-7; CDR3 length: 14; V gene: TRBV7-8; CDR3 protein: CASSLETGSYEQYF
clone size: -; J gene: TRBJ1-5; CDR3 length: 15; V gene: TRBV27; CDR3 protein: CASSTTGRRAQPQHF
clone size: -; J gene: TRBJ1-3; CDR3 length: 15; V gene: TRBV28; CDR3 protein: CASSFGTASGNTIYF
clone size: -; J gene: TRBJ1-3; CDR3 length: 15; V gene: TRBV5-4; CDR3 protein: CASSRGGQERNTIYF
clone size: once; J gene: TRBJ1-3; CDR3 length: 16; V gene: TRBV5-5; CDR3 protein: CASSSTSGGSGNTIYF
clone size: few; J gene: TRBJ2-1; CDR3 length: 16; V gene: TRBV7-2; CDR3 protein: CASSSLAGALYNEQFF
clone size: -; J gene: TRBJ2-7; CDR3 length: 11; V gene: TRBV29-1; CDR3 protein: CSVLGNYEQYF
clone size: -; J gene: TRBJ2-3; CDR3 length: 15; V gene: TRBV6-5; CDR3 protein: CASNPRASGGGTQYF
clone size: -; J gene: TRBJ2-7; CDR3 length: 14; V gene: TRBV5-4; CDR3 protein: CASRQDSRSYEQYF
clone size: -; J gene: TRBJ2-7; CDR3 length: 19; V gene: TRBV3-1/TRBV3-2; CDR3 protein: CASSQRGLAGAGDSYEQYF
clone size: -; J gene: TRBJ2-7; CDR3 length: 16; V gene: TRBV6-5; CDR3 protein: CASSYSREGLSYEQYF
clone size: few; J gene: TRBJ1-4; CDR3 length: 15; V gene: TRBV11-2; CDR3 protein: CASSSVPATNEKLFF
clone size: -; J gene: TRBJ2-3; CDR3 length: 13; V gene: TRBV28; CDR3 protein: CASSRSGSDTQYF
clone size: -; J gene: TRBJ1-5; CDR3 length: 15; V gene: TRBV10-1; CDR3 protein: CASSEKGEGEQPQHF
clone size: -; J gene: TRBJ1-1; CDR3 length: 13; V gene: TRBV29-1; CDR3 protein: CSAGQGGPSEAFF
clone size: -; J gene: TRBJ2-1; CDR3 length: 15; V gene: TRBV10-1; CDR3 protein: CASSLRDLAFNEQFF
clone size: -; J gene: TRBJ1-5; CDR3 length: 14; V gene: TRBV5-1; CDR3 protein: CASSPGTSNQPQHF
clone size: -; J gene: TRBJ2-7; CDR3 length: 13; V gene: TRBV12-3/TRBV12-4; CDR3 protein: CASTRTGTDEQYF
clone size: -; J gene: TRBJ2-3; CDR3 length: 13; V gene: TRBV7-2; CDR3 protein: CASSLADTDTQYF